These 27 T cell receptor beta chains came from one sample sequenced in a study of prognosis after radiotherapy for stage I lung cancer. Starting from genomic DNA, TCR beta CDR3 was amplified through two-round multiplex PCR. Gene-specific primers for each TRBV and TRBJ gene drove first-round PCR. TCRdb reprocessed the multiplex PCR reads with MiXCR, giving one entry per CDR3 protein. The sample shows some 14,000 distinct CDR3 sequences, roughly 50% of them seen only once. Sample: PBMCs, taken before or after stereotactic body radiation therapy (not recorded which). All receptors come from a donor of 50 years or more with non-small cell lung cancer.

This clonotype was detected many times. The V call is TRBV20-1, the J call TRBJ2-7; D unclear. Germline V CDR1 and CDR2: DFQATT, SNEGSKA (reference sequence). The CDR3 is made up of 11 amino acids. Trimming cost V 6 bases and J 2 bases, with 8 bases left between them. The CDR3 sequence is CSARTTYEQYF. CDR3 DNA: TGCAGTGCGAGAACAACCTACGAGCAGTACTTC.

Concerning this clonotype itself: A read error likely explains this, since a far larger clone differs by one base. This rearrangement joins TRBV12-3 or TRBV12-4 to TRBJ2-1; 7 nucleotides match TRBD1. Matching the DNA end better, TRBJ2-5 makes the J call doubtful. The CDR3 consists of 14 residues. The CDR3 DNA follows: TGTGCCAGCATCCGAGGGACAGCCCAAGAGACCCAGTACTTC. Protein product: CASIRGTAQETQYF.

This clonotype came up once. With only one base between it and a far larger clone, this is likely a read error. The rearrangement uses TRBV12-3 or TRBV12-4 and TRBJ2-2; 9 bases are a match to TRBD1. There are 15 residues in the CDR3. Losses at the gene ends were 5 bases for V and 7 bases for J; bases not matched to a gene: 8. CDR3 coding DNA: TGTGCCAGCAGTCCGACAGGGGGTAAAGGCGGGGAGCTGTTTTTT. As protein: CASSPTGGKGGELFF.

With regard to this clonotype: A much larger clone lies a single base off, so this may be a read error. The V gene is TRBV9, the J gene TRBJ2-5, with D unresolved. This CDR3 comprises 14 residues. V was cut by 0 bases and J by 2 bases, with 8 bases left in between. In germline, CDR1 is SGDLS, CDR2 YYNGEE. The CDR3: CASSVVPEQETQYF. CDR3 DNA sequence: TGTGCCAGCAGCGTAGTTCCAGAACAAGAGACCCAGTACTTC.

This clonotype showed up many times. V usage is TRBV5-1 and J usage is TRBJ1-1; a possible D gene is TRBD1 (5 bases). Trimming cost V 0 bases and J 2 bases, with 8 bases left between them. The CDR3 runs to 14 residues. CDR1 is SGHRS, CDR2 YFSETQ, per germline. This CDR3 is CASSLVQVNTEAFF. The CDR3 DNA sequence: TGCGCCAGCAGCTTGGTACAGGTAAACACTGAAGCTTTCTTT.

This chain uses TRBV6-1 with TRBJ1-1; perhaps TRBD1 as D (6 bases). The germline V and J ends were trimmed by 9 bases and 1 base, with 18 bases remaining between them. The CDR3 is 15 residues long. In germline, CDR1 is MNHNS, CDR2 SASEGT. This CDR3 is CARNYSPTGNTEAFF. CDR3 DNA sequence: TGTGCCAGAAATTACTCACCGACAGGGAACACTGAAGCTTTCTTT.

This clonotype appeared once. This chain links TRBV9 with TRBJ2-7; D perhaps matches TRBD1 (6 bases). Trimming took off 4 bases at V and 6 bases at J, with 17 bases between the two ends. Germline CDR1 reads SGDLS; CDR2 reads YYNGEE. The CDR3 length is 14 residues. CDR3 in amino acids: CASSPRGGVAEQYF. CDR3 bases: TGTGCCAGCAGCCCCAGAGGGGGTGTGGCCGAGCAGTACTTC.

Ten or more counts support this clonotype. The genes are TRBV5-4 and TRBJ2-1; D perhaps matches TRBD2 (6 bases). Deletions cut 5 bases from V and 9 bases from J, with 18 bases between. The CDR3 consists of 14 residues. Looked up from germline, CDR1 is SGHNT and CDR2 is YYREEE (reference sequence). CDR3 nucleotide sequence: TGTGCCAGCAGGACGGGACTGGAGGTTACTGAGCAGTTCTTC. The encoded protein is CASRTGLEVTEQFF.

This clonotype was recorded at least ten times. This sequence joins TRBV5-1 and TRBJ1-1; D unclear. The CDR3 spans 14 residues. Per germline, CDR1 SGHRS and CDR2 YFSETQ. The V end lost 0 bases, the J end lost 6 bases, and 12 bases lay between the germline ends. CDR3 residues: CASSLGAAKSEAFF. CDR3 nucleotides: TGCGCCAGCAGCTTGGGGGCGGCGAAGTCTGAAGCTTTCTTT.

The genes are TRBV7-2 and TRBJ2-7, with D perhaps assigned TRBD1 or TRBD2 (6 bases each). This CDR3 is 13 amino acids long. Germline-derived CDR1 and CDR2 are SGHTA and FQGNSA. The V gene lost 2 bases and the J gene lost 9 bases, with 14 bases spanning the gap. The CDR3 coding sequence is TGTGCCAGCAGCTTATCAGGGGACTTAGGGCAGTACTTC. This translates into CASSLSGDLGQYF.

The chain uses TRBV5-1 and TRBJ2-7; D uncertain. Germline V lookup: CDR1 SGHRS, CDR2 YFSETQ. CDR3 size: 15 residues. Trimming shortened V by 5 bases and J by 10 bases, and 25 bases separated the two germline ends. CDR3: CASRFVFMEHPEQYF. The CDR3 DNA is TGCGCCAGCAGGTTCGTATTTATGGAACACCCCGAACAGTACTTC.

This clonotype is deemed medium-sized. The rearrangement uses TRBV6-1 and TRBJ2-1, with no clear D. CDR1 is MNHNS, CDR2 SASEGT, per germline. The CDR3 spans 12 residues. Trimming took off 5 bases at V and 7 bases at J, with 9 bases between the two ends. The CDR3 sequence is CASSTGVNEQFF. The CDR3 DNA follows: TGTGCCAGCAGTACTGGGGTTAATGAGCAGTTCTTC.

This clonotype was observed many times. The V gene is TRBV29-1, the J gene TRBJ1-1, with D unresolved. The CDR3 extends over 13 amino acids. Germline CDR1 and CDR2: SQVTM and ANQGSEA. Trimming cost V 2 bases and J 1 base, with 8 bases left between them. The CDR3 bases are TGCAGCGTTGAAAGGGTTCCGAACACTGAAGCTTTCTTT. Protein: CSVERVPNTEAFF. The complete variable domain, with remaining parts taken from reference TRBV29-1 and TRBJ1-1, reads SAVISQKPSRDICQRGTSLTIQCQVDSQVTMMFWYRQQPGQSLTLIATANQGSEATYESGFVIDKFPISRPNLTFSTLTVSNMSPEDSSIYLCSVERVPNTEAFFGQGTRLTVV.

Of note for this clonotype: Relative to the germline gene, one junction end is altered; a read error may explain this. The rearrangement links TRBV6-2 or TRBV6-3 to TRBJ2-2; unclear D gene. This CDR3 region has 17 residues. Germline V gives CDR1 MNHEY, CDR2 SVGEGT. The CDR3 coding sequence is TGTGCCAGCATTTACTCTCTTAATGTGGTGAACACCGGGGAGCTGTTTTTT. Encoded protein: CASIYSLNVVNTGELFF.

This clonotype was recorded only once. The chain couples TRBV29-1 to TRBJ2-1, with D tentatively TRBD1 (7 bases). CDR3 size: 12 residues. Germline loops: CDR1 SQVTM, CDR2 ANQGSEA. V was trimmed by 3 bases and J by 8 bases, leaving 11 bases between them. The CDR3, as DNA: TGCAGCGTTGACGCAGGGGGGTATGAGCAGTTCTTC. Translating it yields CSVDAGGYEQFF.

This clonotype was recorded only once. This likely came from a read error, as a far larger clone is one base away. The rearrangement uses TRBV6-2 or TRBV6-3 and TRBJ1-5; unclear D gene. Trimming cost V 5 bases and J 0 bases, with 8 bases left between them. Germline loops: CDR1 MNHEY, CDR2 SVGEGT. The CDR3 totals 14 residues. This CDR3 reads CASSEEGSNQPQHF. In DNA, the CDR3 is TGTGCCAGCAGTGAAGAGGGTAGCAATCAGCCCCAGCATTTT.

This clonotype has ten or more counts. The chain links TRBV20-1 to TRBJ2-2; D remains unclear. The CDR3 consists of 14 residues. Germline V gene lookup returns CDR1 DFQATT and CDR2 SNEGSKA (reference sequence). V shed 1 base and J shed 6 bases, with 12 bases lying between them. CDR3 DNA: TGCAGTGCTAGAGTGGACCTCCGGCCCGGGGAGCTGTTTTTT. Translated: CSARVDLRPGELFF.

This clonotype is a singleton in its sample. Since a much larger clone is just one base distant, this may be a read error. The J gene is TRBJ2-3, the V gene TRBV2; D is possibly TRBD2 (5 bases). The CDR3 has 12 residues. The germline gives CDR1 SNHLY, CDR2 FYNNEI. The CDR3 sequence: CAGSGSKDTQYF. Here the CDR3 DNA reads TGTGCCGGCAGTGGGAGCAAAGATACGCAGTATTTT.

This clonotype occurred a few times. This chain links TRBV6-1 with TRBJ1-2, with D unclear. Trimming cost V 5 bases and J 4 bases, with 26 bases left between them. The CDR3 extends over 18 amino acids. CDR1 and CDR2 (germline): MNHNS, SASEGT. The CDR3 DNA reads as TGTGCCAGCAGTACGGTTCGGTGTAGGGTCCCAACCGTCTATGGCTACACCTTC. Amino acids: CASSTVRCRVPTVYGYTF.

This clonotype was observed at least ten times. V is TRBV12-5 and J is TRBJ2-3; the D gene is possibly TRBD2 (5 bases). The CDR3 is 14 amino acids. Trimming removed 5 bases at V and 0 bases at J, with 9 bases between. Germline lookup yields CDR1 LGHNT and CDR2 FRNRAP. CDR3: CASGPGVSTDTQYF. DNA for the CDR3: TGTGCTAGTGGTCCCGGGGTAAGCACAGATACGCAGTATTTT. Full variable domain (missing parts from reference TRBV12-5 and TRBJ2-3): DARVTQTPRHKVTEMGQEVTMRCQPILGHNTVFWYRQTMMQGLELLAYFRNRAPLDDSGMPKDRFSAEMPDATLATLKIQPSEPRDSAVYFCASGPGVSTDTQYFGPGTRLTVL.

Concerning this clonotype: It may be a read error: a sequence one base away is much more abundant. CDR3 in amino acids: CSVGTYSQETQYF. CDR3 DNA sequence: TGCAGCGTTGGGACTTACTCTCAAGAGACCCAGTACTTC. V gene TRBV29-1 combines with J gene TRBJ2-5, with D possibly TRBD2 on 5 matching bases. Germline V gives CDR1 SQVTM, CDR2 ANQGSEA. Trimming removed 4 bases at V and 2 bases at J, with 11 bases between. This CDR3 is built from 13 residues.

The V gene is TRBV7-2, the J gene TRBJ2-1; D ambiguous. CDR1 and CDR2 (germline): SGHTA, FQGNSA. With 3 bases removed from V and 7 bases from J, the gap between germline ends came to 19 bases. CDR3 length equals 16 residues. The CDR3 nucleotides are TGTGCCAGCAGCTTGAGCTCCACCGAACGTGGGAATGAGCAGTTCTTC. Encoded protein: CASSLSSTERGNEQFF.

This clonotype was recorded many times. Here the CDR3 DNA reads TGTGCCAGCTCGGAGGCTCAAGAGACCCAGTACTTC. Translating gives CASSEAQETQYF. The chain has TRBV6-1 and TRBJ2-5, with D maybe TRBD2 (5 bases). The CDR3 is 12 amino acids. Trimming left V 8 bases short and J 2 bases short, with 9 bases between. Germline-derived CDR1 and CDR2 are MNHNS and SASEGT.

A remark on this clonotype: A read error is possible here, since a much larger clone lies one base away. The V gene is TRBV5-4, the J gene TRBJ1-6, with a tentative D call TRBD1 (5 bases). Germline-derived CDR1 and CDR2 are SGHNT and YYREEE (reference sequence). V dropped 2 bases and J dropped 8 bases, with 17 bases sitting between them. The CDR3 extends over 16 amino acids. CDR3 nucleotide sequence: TGTGCCAGCAGCTTTGTCCATGGGGGATCTTATTCACCCCTCCACTTT. Amino acids: CASSFVHGGSYSPLHF.

The chain recombines TRBV12-5 with TRBJ2-7, with TRBD2 identical over 10 bases. The CDR3 extends over 17 amino acids. The V gene end was trimmed by 2 bases and the J gene end by 2 bases; junction bases not matched to a gene: 9. CDR1 and CDR2 from the germline V gene are LGHNT and FRNRAP. The CDR3 sequence: CASGLRLAGADTYEQYF. The CDR3 DNA is TGTGCTAGTGGTTTGAGGCTAGCGGGAGCCGACACCTACGAGCAGTACTTC.

This clonotype was recorded a few times. It may be a read error: a sequence one base away is much more abundant. Lacking the conserved final phenylalanine or tryptophan, this CDR3 likely reflects a read error. V is TRBV6-2 or TRBV6-3 and J is TRBJ1-1; 9 positions match TRBD1. After removal of 5 bases from V and 0 bases from J, the junction contained 16 bases not matched to a gene. The CDR3 spans 19 residues. CDR1 and CDR2 from the germline V gene are MNHEY and SVGEGT. The CDR3 sequence is CASSDRWGRTGAMNTEAFL. CDR3 nucleotide sequence: TGTGCCAGCAGTGACCGCTGGGGCCGGACAGGGGCCATGAACACTGAAGCTTTCCTT.

This clonotype was observed many times. The chain combines TRBV3-1 with TRBJ2-1, with 11 nucleotides matching TRBD2. Germline V gives CDR1 LGHDT, CDR2 YNNKEL (reference sequence). This CDR3 comprises 15 residues. V gave up 6 bases and J gave up 6 bases; unmatched junction bases: 7. CDR3 in amino acids: CASSLSGRALNEQFF. The CDR3 DNA sequence: TGTGCCAGCAGTCTTAGCGGGAGGGCCCTCAATGAGCAGTTCTTC.